This T cell receptor beta chain was recorded in a study of monozygotic twins with inflammatory bowel disease. From the 5' RACE reads, TCRdb lists one entry per CDR3 protein and no DNA. Here the sample table reports 400,000 or so distinct CDR3 sequences. This CDR3 is built from 14 residues. Germline loops: CDR1 MDHEN, CDR2 SYDVKM. The clonotype comes from a human donor with ulcerative colitis or Crohn's disease, or a healthy co-twin of an affected twin (not recorded which). Sequencing was performed on blood. V usage is TRBV28 and J usage is TRBJ2-7; checking the TCRdb D call of TRBD2 is not possible without DNA. This CDR3 is CASRTLAGGYEQYF.